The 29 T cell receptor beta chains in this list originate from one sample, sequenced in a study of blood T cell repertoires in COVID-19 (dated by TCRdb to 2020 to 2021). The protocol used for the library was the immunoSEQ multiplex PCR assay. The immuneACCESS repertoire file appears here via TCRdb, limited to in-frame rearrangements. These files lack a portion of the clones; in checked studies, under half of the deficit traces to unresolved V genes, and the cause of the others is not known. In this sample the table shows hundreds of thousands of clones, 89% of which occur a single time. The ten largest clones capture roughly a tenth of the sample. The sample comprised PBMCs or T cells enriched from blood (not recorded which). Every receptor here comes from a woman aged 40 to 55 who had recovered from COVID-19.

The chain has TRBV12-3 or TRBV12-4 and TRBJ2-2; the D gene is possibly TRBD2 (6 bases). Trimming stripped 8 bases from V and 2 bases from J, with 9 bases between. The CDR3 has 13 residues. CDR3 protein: CASWGLNTGELFF. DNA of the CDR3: TGTGCCAGCTGGGGACTTAACACCGGGGAGCTGTTTTTT.

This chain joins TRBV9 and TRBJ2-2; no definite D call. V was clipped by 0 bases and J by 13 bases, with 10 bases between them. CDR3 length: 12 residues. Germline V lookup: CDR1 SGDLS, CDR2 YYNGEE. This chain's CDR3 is CASSVDFSRLFF. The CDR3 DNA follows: TGTGCCAGCAGCGTAGACTTCTCGCGGCTGTTTTTT.

CDR3 coding DNA: TGTGCCACCAGCACAGGCAGGGCCAAAAACATTCAGTACTTC. Its protein is CATSTGRAKNIQYF. The chain is built from TRBV15 and TRBJ2-4; D ambiguous. CDR3 length: 14 amino acids. Germline V lookup: CDR1 LNHNV, CDR2 YYDKDF (reference sequence). Between the trimmed V and J ends, which lost 4 bases and 1 base, there was a span of 8 bases.

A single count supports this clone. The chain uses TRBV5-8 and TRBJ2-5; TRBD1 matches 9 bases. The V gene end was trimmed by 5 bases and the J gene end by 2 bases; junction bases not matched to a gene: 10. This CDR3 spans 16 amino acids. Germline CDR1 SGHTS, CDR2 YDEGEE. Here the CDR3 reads CASRNTGQGSQETQYF. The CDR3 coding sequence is TGTGCCAGCAGAAATACGGGACAGGGCTCTCAAGAGACCCAGTACTTC. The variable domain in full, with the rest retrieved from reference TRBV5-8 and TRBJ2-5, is EAGVTQSPTHLIKTRGQQATLRCSPISGHTSVYWYQQALGLGLQFLLWYDEGEERNRGNFPPRFSGRQFPNYSSELNVNALELEDSALYLCASRNTGQGSQETQYFGPGTRLLVL.

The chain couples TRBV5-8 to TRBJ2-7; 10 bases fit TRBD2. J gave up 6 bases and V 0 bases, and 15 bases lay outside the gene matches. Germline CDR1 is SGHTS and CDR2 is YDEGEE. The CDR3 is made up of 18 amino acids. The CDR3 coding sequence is TGTGCCAGCAGCTTGGTGGTTGGGAGCGGGGGGGCAGACGGCGAGCAGTACTTC. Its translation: CASSLVVGSGGADGEQYF.

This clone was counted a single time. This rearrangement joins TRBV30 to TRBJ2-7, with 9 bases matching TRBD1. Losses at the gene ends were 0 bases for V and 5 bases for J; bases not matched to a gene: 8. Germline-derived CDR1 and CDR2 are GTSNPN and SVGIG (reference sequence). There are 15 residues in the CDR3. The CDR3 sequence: CAWSVTGTGIHEQYF. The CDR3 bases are TGTGCCTGGAGTGTGACCGGGACAGGGATCCACGAGCAGTACTTC.

This CDR3 is CASSLPQVTAFF. The CDR3 bases are TGTGCCAGCAGCTTGCCTCAGGTAACAGCTTTCTTT. V and J are TRBV7-9 and TRBJ1-1; no clear D gene. Per the germline V gene, CDR1 is SEHNR and CDR2 is FQNEAQ (reference sequence). The germline V and J ends were trimmed by 3 bases and 10 bases, with 12 bases remaining between them. The CDR3 runs 12 residues. Full variable domain (rest looked up from reference TRBV7-9 and TRBJ1-1): DTGVSQNPRHKITKRGQNVTFRCDPISEHNRLYWYRQTLGQGPEFLTYFQNEAQLEKSRLLSDRFSAERPKGSFSTLEIQRTEQGDSAMYLCASSLPQVTAFFGQGTRLTVV.

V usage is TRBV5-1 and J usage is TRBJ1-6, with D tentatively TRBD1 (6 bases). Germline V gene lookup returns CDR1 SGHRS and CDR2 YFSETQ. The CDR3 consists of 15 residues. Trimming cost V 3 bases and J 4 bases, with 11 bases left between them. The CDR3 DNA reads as TGCGCCAGCAGCTCGACAGGCGATTATAATTCACCCCTCCACTTT. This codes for CASSSTGDYNSPLHF.

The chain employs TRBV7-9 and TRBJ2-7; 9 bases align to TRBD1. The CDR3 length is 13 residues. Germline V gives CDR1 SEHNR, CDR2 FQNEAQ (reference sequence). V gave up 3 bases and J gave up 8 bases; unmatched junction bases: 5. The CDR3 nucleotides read TGTGCCAGCAGCTTTACAGGGGGCGGCAAGCAGTACTTC. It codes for CASSFTGGGKQYF.

CDR3 loop: CASSLEDRGDSPLHF. In DNA, the CDR3 is TGTGCCAGCAGCCTCGAGGACAGGGGAGATTCACCCCTCCACTTT. The chain recombines TRBV9 with TRBJ1-6; 9 bases align to TRBD1. The CDR3 spans 15 residues. J gave up 8 bases and V 4 bases, and 7 bases lay outside the gene matches. Per germline, CDR1 SGDLS and CDR2 YYNGEE. Full variable domain (rest looked up from reference TRBV9 and TRBJ1-6): DSGVTQTPKHLITATGQRVTLRCSPRSGDLSVYWYQQSLDQGLQFLIQYYNGEERAKGNILERFSAQQFPDLHSELNLSSLELGDSALYFCASSLEDRGDSPLHFGNGTRLTVT.

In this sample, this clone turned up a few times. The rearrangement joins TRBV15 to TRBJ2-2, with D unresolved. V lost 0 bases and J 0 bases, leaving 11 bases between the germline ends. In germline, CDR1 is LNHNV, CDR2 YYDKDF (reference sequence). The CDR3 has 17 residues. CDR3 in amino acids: CATSRDPVRSNTGELFF. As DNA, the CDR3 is TGTGCCACCAGCAGAGATCCGGTACGGTCGAACACCGGGGAGCTGTTTTTT.

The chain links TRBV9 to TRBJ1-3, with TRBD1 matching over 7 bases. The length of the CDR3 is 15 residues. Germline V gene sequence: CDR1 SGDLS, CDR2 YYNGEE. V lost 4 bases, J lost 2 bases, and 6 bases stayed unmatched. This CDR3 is CASSIGDRPGNTIYF. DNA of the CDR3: TGTGCCAGCAGCATAGGGGACAGACCTGGAAACACCATATATTTT.

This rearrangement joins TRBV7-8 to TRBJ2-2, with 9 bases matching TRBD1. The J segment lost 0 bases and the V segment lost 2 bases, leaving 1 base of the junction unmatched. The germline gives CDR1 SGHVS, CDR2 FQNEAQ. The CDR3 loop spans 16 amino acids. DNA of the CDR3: TGTGCCAGCAGCTTAACAGGGGGCACGAACACCGGGGAGCTGTTTTTT. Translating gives CASSLTGGTNTGELFF.

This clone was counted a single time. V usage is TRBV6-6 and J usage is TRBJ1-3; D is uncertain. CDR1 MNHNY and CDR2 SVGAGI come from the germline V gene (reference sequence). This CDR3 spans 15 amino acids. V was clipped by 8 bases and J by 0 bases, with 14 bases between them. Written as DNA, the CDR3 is TGTGCCAGCTGCATTCCGAAGAGCTCTGGAAACACCATATATTTT. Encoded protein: CASCIPKSSGNTIYF.

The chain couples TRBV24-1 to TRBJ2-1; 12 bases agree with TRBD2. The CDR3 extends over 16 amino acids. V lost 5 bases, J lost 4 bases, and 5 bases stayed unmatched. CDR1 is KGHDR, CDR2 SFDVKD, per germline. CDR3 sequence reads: CATSGMLAGGYNEQFF. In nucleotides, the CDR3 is TGTGCCACCAGTGGCATGCTAGCGGGAGGGTACAATGAGCAGTTCTTC.

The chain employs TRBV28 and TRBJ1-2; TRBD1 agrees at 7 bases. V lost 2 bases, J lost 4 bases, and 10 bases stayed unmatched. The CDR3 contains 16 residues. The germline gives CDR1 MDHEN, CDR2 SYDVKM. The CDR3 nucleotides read TGTGCCAGCAGTTTAGCAAATCCGGGACAGATCTATGGCTACACCTTC. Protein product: CASSLANPGQIYGYTF.

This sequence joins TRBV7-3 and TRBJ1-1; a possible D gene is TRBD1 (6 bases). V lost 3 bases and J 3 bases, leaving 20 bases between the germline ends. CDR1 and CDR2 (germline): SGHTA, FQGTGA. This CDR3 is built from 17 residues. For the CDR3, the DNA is TGTGCCAGCAGCTTTTCTGGACAGATATCCAGGGACACTGAAGCTTTCTTT. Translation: CASSFSGQISRDTEAFF.

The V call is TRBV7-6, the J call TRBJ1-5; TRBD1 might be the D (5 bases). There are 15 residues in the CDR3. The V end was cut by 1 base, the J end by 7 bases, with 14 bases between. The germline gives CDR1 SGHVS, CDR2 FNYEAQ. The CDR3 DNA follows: TGTGCCAGCAGCTTAGGGTTGGCCCCAGGGCAGCCCCAGCATTTT. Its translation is CASSLGLAPGQPQHF.

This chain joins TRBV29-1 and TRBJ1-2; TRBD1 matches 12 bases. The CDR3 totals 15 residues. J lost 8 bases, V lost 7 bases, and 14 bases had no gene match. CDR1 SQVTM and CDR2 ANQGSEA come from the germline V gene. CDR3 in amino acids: CSADSGTGGPGGYTF. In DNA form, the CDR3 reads TGCAGCGCCGATTCCGGGACAGGGGGCCCAGGAGGCTACACCTTC.

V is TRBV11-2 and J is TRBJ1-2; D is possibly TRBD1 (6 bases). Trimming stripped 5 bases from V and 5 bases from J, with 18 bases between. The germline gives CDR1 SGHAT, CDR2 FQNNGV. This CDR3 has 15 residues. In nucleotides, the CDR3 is TGTGCCAGCAGCCGCGCGGCGGGGGGGGCTTATGGCTACACCTTC. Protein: CASSRAAGGAYGYTF.

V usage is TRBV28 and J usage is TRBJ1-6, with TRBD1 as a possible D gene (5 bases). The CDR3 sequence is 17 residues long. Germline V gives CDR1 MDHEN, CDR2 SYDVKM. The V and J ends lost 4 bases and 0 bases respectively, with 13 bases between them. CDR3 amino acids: CASSYLGGSSYNSPLHF. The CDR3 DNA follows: TGTGCCAGCAGTTACCTCGGGGGGAGCTCCTATAATTCACCCCTCCACTTT.

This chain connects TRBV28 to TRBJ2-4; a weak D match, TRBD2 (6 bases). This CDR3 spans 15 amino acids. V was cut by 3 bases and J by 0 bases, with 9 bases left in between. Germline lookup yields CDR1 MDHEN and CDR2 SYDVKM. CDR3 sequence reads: CASSFRTIAKNIQYF. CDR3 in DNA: TGTGCCAGCAGTTTCAGGACTATAGCCAAAAACATTCAGTACTTC.

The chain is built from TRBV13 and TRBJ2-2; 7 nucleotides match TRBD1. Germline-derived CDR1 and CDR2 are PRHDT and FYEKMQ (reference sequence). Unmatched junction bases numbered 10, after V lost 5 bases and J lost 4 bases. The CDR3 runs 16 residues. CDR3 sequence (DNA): TGTGCCAGCAGCCAAAGACAGGGAGTTGGCACCGGGGAGCTGTTTTTT. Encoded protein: CASSQRQGVGTGELFF.

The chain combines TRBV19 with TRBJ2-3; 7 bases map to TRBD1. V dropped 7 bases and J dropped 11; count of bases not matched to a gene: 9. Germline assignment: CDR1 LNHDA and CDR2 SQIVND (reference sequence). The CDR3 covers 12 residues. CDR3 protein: CASTPGGGEQYF. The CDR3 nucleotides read TGTGCCAGTACCCCAGGGGGTGGGGAGCAGTATTTT.

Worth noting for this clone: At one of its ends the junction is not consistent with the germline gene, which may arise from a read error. In DNA form, the CDR3 reads TGTGCTAGCAGCTTAACAGGGAGCCCTGGGGCCAACGTCCTGACTTTC. Amino acids: CASSLTGSPGANVLTF. The chain employs TRBV7-7 and TRBJ2-6; tentatively, D is TRBD1 (6 bases). From germline, CDR1 is SSHAT and CDR2 FNYEAQ (reference sequence). The length of the CDR3 is 16 residues.

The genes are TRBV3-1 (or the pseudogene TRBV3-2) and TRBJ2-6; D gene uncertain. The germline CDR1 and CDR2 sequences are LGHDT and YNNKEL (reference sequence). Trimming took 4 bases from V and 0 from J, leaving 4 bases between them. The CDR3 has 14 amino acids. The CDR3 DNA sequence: TGTGCCAGCAGCCCTAGCTCTGGGGCCAACGTCCTGACTTTC. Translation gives CASSPSSGANVLTF.

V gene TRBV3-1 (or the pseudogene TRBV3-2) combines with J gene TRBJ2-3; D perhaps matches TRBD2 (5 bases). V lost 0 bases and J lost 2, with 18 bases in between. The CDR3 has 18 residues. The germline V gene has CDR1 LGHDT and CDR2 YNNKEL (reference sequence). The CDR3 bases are TGTGCCAGCAGCCAAGATACCCGCGGGCTAGGTCCCACAGATACGCAGTATTTT. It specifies CASSQDTRGLGPTDTQYF.

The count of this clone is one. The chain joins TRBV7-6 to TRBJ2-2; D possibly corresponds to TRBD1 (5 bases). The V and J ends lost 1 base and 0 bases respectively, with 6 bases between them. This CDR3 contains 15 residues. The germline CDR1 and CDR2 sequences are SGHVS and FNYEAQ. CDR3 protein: CASSLGTTNTGELFF. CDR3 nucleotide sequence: TGTGCCAGCAGCTTAGGGACAACGAACACCGGGGAGCTGTTTTTT.

CDR3 coding DNA: TGTGCCAGCAGCTGTAGGAGCAGGAGGGAGACCCAGTACTTC. This translates into CASSCRSRRETQYF. The V call is TRBV7-4, the J call TRBJ2-5, with TRBD2 as a possible D gene (5 bases). The CDR3 has 14 residues. V lost 4 bases to trimming and J lost 5 bases, with 14 bases between them. The germline V gene has CDR1 SGHVT and CDR2 SQSDAQ.